This TCR beta chain stems from a study of long-term antiretroviral therapy in people with HIV (dated by TCRdb to between 2021 and 2024). For the study in its entirety: The earliest samples were collected roughly a decade before the 2015 WHO recommendation for immediate ART, at a time when ART was usually postponed until CD4 counts fell. No cross-contamination during QIAcube processing was shown when test extractions of a monoclonal T-cell line were performed alongside 33 polyclonal samples. A total of some 210 cryopreserved PBMC samples were contributed to the cohort by 30 adults with confirmed HIV infection, with samples collected serially over a mean of 6 years (range 1-12). Of the approximately 30 participants with HIV, roughly twelve were female. A retrospective serial study tested whether ART initiation and durable HIV suppression were associated with changes in peripheral blood TRB repertoire composition and diversity.

The immunoSEQ hsTCRB v3.0 assay was used at survey level resolution for TRB variable region sequencing. A depth of about 40,000-55,000 T-cell genomes per sample was targeted for TRB sequencing. TRB libraries were pooled and sequenced on an Illumina MiSeq using a v3 150-cycle kit. The published analysis was carried out like this. Analysis of repertoires was carried out in R inside a reproducible Nextflow workflow spanning QC, data transformation and analysis. LymphoSeq2, an R package for AIRR-Seq data exploration, was used to implement custom analyses. A handful of samples that yielded fewer than 5000 total TRB sequences were excluded, so that 188 HIV repertoires were analyzed. Among the roughly 200 retained HIV repertoires, 59 were collected before ART initiation and approximately 130 after ART initiation. Each repertoire was downsampled to 5000 TRB nucleotide sequences, and summary statistics were averaged across 100 downsampling iterations. The analysis kept only TRB sequences whose CDR3 regions were at least seven amino acids long. Diversity was assessed using a clonality score derived from Shannon entropy and using the Gini coefficient. In the repertoire networks, any two of the top 5000 CDR3 amino acid sequences were linked whenever the two sequences differed by an edit distance of one. For TRB CDR3 amino acid sequences, GLIPH2 was used to predict antigen specificity groups and MHC restriction. CDR3 amino acid sequences were matched against VDJdb and McPAS-TCR to flag known CMV, EBV, HIV or tissue antigen associations. Pre-ART, post-ART and control groups were compared with Wilcoxon signed-rank tests and Holm-Bonferroni correction. TCRdb retrieved this table from immuneACCESS and kept in-frame rearrangements only. Not all clones are present; in checked studies, unresolved V genes account for under half, and no reason is known for the remainder. The D gene and trimming were derived from the DNA, and the V and J assignments and clone size from that table. The sample table holds roughly 38,000 clones, of which about 80% were seen once. The ten most abundant clones make up under 6.5% of the sample.

Participants were included only if at least one PBMC sample before ART initiation and at least two post-ART samples were available. All participants with HIV were treated in the United States of America. Before DNA extraction, cryopreserved samples containing 1-10 million PBMC were thawed and washed. At the time of the earliest PBMC sample, participants with HIV were aged between about 20 and 54 years. PBMC samples were contributed by each participant from 1-4 timepoints before ART initiation and 2-8 timepoints after ART initiation, with a median of 7 samples. For every participant, serial HIV viral load, CD4+ T-cell count, ART history and demographic data were obtained. A Qiagen kit on a QIAcube was used to extract genomic DNA from unsorted PBMC, with samples processed in batches of 12. A word on this clone: Its antigen target is currently unknown. Within one base of it there is no much larger clone, and no base qualities were kept.

The full study reports these points: The samples span the years 2004 to 2017, and the ART regimens used at that time may not be as effective as current regimens. At every time point, the repertoire was dominated by expanded TRB clones first identified before ART initiation, although this dominance fluctuated and, in many PLHIV, declined after ART. Starting ART was linked to a significant rise in TRB diversity, yet even with long-term ART the diversity remained significantly lower than in transplant donor controls. Narrower CDR3 length ranges were observed in HIV repertoires than in controls, and an antigen-experienced repertoire with only a slight naive shift after ART was suggested by the network structure. Because pre-ART samples had limited cell numbers, profiling was done on unsorted PBMC rather than on sorted CD4+ and CD8+ T cells. Inferences about post-ART repertoire changes were limited because no data were available on ART adherence, viral resistance or therapy changes. Because PBMC availability was limited, only the TCR beta chain was sequenced, with no alpha chain pairing.

Trimming leaves V shorter by 4 bases and J shorter by 3 bases, with the junction holding 13 bases beyond the gene matches. The germline V gene (reference sequence) sets CDR1 to PRHDT and CDR2 to FYEKMQ. The CDR3 measures 17 amino acids from cysteine to phenylalanine. Of the read, only the CDR3 DNA is kept; its 51 bases are in frame from base 1. The rearranged segments are TRBV13 and TRBJ1-1; TRBD1 matches 8 bases in the middle. The sequence derives from a young man with HIV. The specimen was unsorted PBMCs, collected 3.4 years after starting antiretroviral therapy. The encoded CDR3 is CASSSGGNRGSDTEAFF. The DNA sequence reads TGTGCCAGCAGCTCCGGGGGGAACAGGGGGTCGGACACTGAAGCTTTCTTT.